This TCR beta chain came from a study of blood T cell repertoires in COVID-19. About the study: Nucleic acid was either cDNA or gDNA, and it came from T cells, B-cell-depleted T cells, or PBMCs.

Either two negative PCRs, clearance, or symptom resolution qualified Cohort 3 donors as recovered. Germline V lookup: CDR1 ENHRY, CDR2 SYGVKD. V was shortened by 3 bases and J by 2 bases, with 7 bases between the two germline ends. The CDR3 is made up of 13 amino acids. Assay: immunoSEQ multiplex PCR; the TCRdb copy retains only in-frame clones and omits some. There are around 500,000 clones in the sample; around 89% occur only once, and less than 2% lies in the top ten. The chain links TRBV10-3 to TRBJ1-1, with D hard to call. The sample taken for sequencing was PBMCs or T cells enriched from blood (not recorded which). This clonotype originated in a woman aged 40 to 55 who had recovered from COVID-19. Here the CDR3 DNA reads TGTGCCATCAGTGACAGTTCAAACACTGAAGCTTTCTTT. Translating gives CAISDSSNTEAFF.